This entry features one TCR beta chain sequence. Antigen specificity is unknown. The germline V and J ends were trimmed by 4 bases and 4 bases, with 13 bases remaining between them. Germline V CDR1 and CDR2: ENHRY, SYGVKD. The CDR3 length is 14 residues. The sample is drawn from a study of OX40 agonist ivuxolimab in advanced cancers. Study-level information: Age averaged around 58 years (range roughly 20 to 90), and roughly 80% were male.

Profiling relied on immunoSEQ multiplex PCR, and the TCRdb table lists in-frame clones only, not all of them. The repertoire has around 83,000 clones, approximately 88% of them found once; the top ten carry around 7.3%. Study-wide findings and caveats: Both blood CD4+ and CD8+ T cells showed clonal growth by week 6 at 0.1 to 3.0 mg/kg. Some nonresponders also had low normalized T-cell clonal expansion. Low clonal expansion, among the lowest seen, marked partial responders at 0.1-3.0 mg/kg.

The receptor's source is an adult with an advanced solid tumor such as melanoma, head and neck, liver or kidney cancer. The chain links TRBV10-3 to TRBJ1-2, with a tentative D call TRBD1 (5 bases). This sample comprised CD4+ or CD8+ T cells sorted from blood, obtained in a trial of the OX40 agonist ivuxolimab. The CDR3 nucleotides are TGTGCCATCAGTGTTGAGGGGCGGGCCTATGGCTACACCTTC. The encoded protein is CAISVEGRAYGYTF.